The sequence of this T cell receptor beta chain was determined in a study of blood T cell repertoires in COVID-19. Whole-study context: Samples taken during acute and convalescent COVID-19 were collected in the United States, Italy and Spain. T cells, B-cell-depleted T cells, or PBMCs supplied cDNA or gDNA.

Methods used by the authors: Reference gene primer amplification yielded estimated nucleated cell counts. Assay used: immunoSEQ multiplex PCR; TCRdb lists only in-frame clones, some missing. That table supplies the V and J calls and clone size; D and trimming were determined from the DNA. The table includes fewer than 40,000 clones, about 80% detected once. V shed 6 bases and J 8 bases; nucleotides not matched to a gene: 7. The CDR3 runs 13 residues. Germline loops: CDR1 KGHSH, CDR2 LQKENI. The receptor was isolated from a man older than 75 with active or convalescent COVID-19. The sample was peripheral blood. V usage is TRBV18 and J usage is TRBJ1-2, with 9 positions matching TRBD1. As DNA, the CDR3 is TGTGCCAGCTCCCCCACAGGGGGCCTCGGCTACACCTTC. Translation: CASSPTGGLGYTF.